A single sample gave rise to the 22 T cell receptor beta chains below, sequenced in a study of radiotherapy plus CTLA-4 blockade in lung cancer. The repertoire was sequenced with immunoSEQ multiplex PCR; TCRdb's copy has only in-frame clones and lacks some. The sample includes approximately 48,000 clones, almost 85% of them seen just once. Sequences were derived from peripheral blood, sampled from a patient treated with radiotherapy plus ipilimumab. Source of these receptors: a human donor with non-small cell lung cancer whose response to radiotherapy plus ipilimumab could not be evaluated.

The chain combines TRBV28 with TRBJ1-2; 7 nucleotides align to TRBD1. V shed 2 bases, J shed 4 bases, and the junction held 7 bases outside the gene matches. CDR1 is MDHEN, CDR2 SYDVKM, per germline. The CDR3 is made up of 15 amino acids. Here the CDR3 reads CASSLTGVGRYGYTF. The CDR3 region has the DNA TGTGCCAGCAGTTTAACAGGGGTTGGCCGCTATGGCTACACCTTC.

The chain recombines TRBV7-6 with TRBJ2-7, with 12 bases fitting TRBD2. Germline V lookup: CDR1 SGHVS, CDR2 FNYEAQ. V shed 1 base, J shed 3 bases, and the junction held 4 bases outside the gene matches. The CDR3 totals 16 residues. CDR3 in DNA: TGTGCCAGCAGCTTAGGGACTAGCGGGACTATCTACGAGCAGTACTTC. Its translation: CASSLGTSGTIYEQYF.

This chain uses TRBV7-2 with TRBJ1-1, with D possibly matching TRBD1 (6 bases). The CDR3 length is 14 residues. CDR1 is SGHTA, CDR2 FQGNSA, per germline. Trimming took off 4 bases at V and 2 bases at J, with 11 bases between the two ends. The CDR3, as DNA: TGTGCCAGCAGCTCCCGACAGGTCAACACTGAAGCTTTCTTT. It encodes CASSSRQVNTEAFF. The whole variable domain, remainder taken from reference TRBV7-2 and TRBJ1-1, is GAGVSQSPSNKVTEKGKDVELRCDPISGHTALYWYRQSLGQGLEFLIYFQGNSAPDKSGLPSDRFSAERTGGSVSTLTIQRTQQEDSAVYLCASSSRQVNTEAFFGQGTRLTVV.

CDR3 loop: CASSITSGIGNEQYF. For the CDR3, the DNA is TGTGCCAGCAGCATCACTAGCGGGATAGGCAACGAGCAGTACTTC. This chain uses TRBV7-9 with TRBJ2-7; TRBD2 agrees at 10 bases. The CDR3 contains 15 residues. Germline V gives CDR1 SEHNR, CDR2 FQNEAQ (reference sequence). J was trimmed by 5 bases and V by 5 bases; bases with no gene match: 9.

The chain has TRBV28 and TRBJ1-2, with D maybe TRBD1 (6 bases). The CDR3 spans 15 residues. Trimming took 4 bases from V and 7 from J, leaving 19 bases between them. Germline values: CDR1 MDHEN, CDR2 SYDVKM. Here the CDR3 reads CASSSYLGQLFGYTF. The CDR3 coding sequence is TGTGCCAGCAGTTCATACTTAGGACAGTTGTTTGGCTACACCTTC.

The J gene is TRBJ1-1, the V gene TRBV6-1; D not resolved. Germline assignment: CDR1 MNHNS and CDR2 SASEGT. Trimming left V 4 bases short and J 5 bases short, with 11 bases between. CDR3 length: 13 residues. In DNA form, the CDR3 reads TGTGCCAGCAGTGTATCCACGGGGACTGAAGCTTTCTTT. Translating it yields CASSVSTGTEAFF.

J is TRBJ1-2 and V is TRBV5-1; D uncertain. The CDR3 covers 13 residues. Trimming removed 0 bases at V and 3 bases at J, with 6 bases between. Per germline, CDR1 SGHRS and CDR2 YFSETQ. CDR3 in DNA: TGCGCCAGCAGCTTGGAACAGTACTATGGCTACACCTTC. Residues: CASSLEQYYGYTF.

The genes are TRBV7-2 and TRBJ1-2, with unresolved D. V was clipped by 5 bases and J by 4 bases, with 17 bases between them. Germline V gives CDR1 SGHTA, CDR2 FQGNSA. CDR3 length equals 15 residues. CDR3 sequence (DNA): TGTGCCAGCAGCCCCCGGAGGGTAGAGTTCTATGGCTACACCTTC. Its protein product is CASSPRRVEFYGYTF. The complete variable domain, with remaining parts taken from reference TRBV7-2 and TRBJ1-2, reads GAGVSQSPSNKVTEKGKDVELRCDPISGHTALYWYRQSLGQGLEFLIYFQGNSAPDKSGLPSDRFSAERTGGSVSTLTIQRTQQEDSAVYLCASSPRRVEFYGYTFGSGTRLTVV.

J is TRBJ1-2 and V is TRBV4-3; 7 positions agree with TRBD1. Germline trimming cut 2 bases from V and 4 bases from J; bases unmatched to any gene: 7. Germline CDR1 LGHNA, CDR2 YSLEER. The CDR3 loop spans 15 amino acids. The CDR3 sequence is CASSQRQGLRYGYTF. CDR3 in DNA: TGCGCCAGCAGCCAACGACAGGGTCTGCGCTATGGCTACACCTTC.

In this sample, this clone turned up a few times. The CDR3 coding sequence is TGTGCCAGCAGCCGTAGCGGGAGGGCCCTCGAGCAGTACTTC. Translation gives CASSRSGRALEQYF. The V gene is TRBV4-2, the J gene TRBJ2-7, with 11 bases matching TRBD2. V gave up 4 bases and J gave up 6 bases; unmatched junction bases: 5. Germline CDR1 and CDR2: LGHNA and YNFKEQ. The CDR3 loop spans 14 amino acids.

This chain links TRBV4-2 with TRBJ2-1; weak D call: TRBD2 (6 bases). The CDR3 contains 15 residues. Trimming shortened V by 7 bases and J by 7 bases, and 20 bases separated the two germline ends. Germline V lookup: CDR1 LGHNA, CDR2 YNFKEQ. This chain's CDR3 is CASTHTGVKNNEQFF. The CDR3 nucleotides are TGTGCCAGCACCCACACGGGAGTCAAAAATAATGAGCAGTTCTTC.

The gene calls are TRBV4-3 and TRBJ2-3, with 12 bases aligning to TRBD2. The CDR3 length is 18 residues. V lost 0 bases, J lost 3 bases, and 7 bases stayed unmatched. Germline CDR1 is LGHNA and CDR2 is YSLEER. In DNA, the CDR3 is TGCGCCAGCAGCCAAGAACCGACTAGCGGGAGTGGGACAGATACGCAGTATTTT. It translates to CASSQEPTSGSGTDTQYF.

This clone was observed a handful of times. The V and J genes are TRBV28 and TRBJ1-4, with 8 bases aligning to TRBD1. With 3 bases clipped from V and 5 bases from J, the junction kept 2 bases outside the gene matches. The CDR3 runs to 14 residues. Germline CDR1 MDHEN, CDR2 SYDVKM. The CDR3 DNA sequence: TGTGCCAGCAGTTTGACAGGGGCAAATGAAAAACTGTTTTTT. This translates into CASSLTGANEKLFF. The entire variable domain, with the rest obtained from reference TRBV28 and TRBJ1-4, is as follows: DVKVTQSSRYLVKRTGEKVFLECVQDMDHENMFWYRQDPGLGLRLIYFSYDVKMKEKGDIPEGYSVSREKKERFSLILESASTNQTSMYLCASSLTGANEKLFFGSGTQLSVL.

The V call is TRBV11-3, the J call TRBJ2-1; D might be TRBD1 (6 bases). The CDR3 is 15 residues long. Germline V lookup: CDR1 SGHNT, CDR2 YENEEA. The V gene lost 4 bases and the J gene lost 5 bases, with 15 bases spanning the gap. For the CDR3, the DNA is TGTGCCAGCAGCTCCCTAAAAGCAGGGGACAATGAGCAGTTCTTC. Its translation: CASSSLKAGDNEQFF.

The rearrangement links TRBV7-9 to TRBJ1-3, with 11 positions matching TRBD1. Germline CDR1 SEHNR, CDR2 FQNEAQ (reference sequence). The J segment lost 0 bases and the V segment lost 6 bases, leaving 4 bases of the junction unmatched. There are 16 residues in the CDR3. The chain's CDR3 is CASRGTGGDSGNTIYF. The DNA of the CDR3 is TGTGCCAGCAGGGGGACAGGGGGTGACTCTGGAAACACCATATATTTT. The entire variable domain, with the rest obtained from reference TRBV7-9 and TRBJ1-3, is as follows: DTGVSQNPRHKITKRGQNVTFRCDPISEHNRLYWYRQTLGQGPEFLTYFQNEAQLEKSRLLSDRFSAERPKGSFSTLEIQRTEQGDSAMYLCASRGTGGDSGNTIYFGEGSWLTVV.

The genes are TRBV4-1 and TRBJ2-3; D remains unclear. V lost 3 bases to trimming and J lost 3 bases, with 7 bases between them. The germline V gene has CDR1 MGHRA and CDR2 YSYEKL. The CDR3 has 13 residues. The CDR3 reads CASSHPRTDTQYF. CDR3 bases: TGCGCCAGCAGCCACCCGAGAACAGATACGCAGTATTTT.

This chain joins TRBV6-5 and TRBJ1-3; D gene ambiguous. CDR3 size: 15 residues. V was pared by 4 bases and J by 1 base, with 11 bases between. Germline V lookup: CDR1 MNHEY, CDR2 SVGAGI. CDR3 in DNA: TGTGCCAGCAGTTCGAGGATGAGGTCTGGAAACACCATATATTTT. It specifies CASSSRMRSGNTIYF.

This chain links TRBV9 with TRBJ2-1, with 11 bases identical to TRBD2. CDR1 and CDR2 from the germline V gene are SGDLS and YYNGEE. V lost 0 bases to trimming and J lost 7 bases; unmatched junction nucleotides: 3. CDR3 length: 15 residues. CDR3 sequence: CASSVALAGGNEQFF. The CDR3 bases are TGTGCCAGCAGCGTAGCTCTAGCGGGAGGAAATGAGCAGTTCTTC.

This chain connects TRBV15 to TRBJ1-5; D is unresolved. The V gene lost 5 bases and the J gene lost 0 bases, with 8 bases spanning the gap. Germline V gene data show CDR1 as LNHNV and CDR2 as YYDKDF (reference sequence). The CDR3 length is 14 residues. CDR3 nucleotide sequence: TGTGCCACCAGCGTACTATATAGCAATCAGCCCCAGCATTTT. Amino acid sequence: CATSVLYSNQPQHF.

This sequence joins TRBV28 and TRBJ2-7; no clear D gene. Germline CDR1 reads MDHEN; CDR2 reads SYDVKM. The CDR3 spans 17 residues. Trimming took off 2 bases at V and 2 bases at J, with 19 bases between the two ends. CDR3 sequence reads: CASSLPTFDSYTYEQYF. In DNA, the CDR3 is TGTGCCAGCAGTTTACCTACTTTCGATAGTTATACCTACGAGCAGTACTTC.

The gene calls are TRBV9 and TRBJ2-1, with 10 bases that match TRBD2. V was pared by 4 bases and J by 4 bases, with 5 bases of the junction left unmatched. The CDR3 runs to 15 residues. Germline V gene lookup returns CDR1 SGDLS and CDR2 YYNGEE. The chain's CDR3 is CASSPRLAGYNEQFF. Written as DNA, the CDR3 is TGTGCCAGCAGCCCACGACTAGCGGGTTACAATGAGCAGTTCTTC.

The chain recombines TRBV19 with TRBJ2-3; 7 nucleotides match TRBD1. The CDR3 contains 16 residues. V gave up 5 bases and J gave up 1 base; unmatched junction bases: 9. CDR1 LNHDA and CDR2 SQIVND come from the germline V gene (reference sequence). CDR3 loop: CASSPQGSFGTDTQYF. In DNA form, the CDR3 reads TGTGCCAGTAGTCCACAGGGGTCATTCGGCACAGATACGCAGTATTTT.